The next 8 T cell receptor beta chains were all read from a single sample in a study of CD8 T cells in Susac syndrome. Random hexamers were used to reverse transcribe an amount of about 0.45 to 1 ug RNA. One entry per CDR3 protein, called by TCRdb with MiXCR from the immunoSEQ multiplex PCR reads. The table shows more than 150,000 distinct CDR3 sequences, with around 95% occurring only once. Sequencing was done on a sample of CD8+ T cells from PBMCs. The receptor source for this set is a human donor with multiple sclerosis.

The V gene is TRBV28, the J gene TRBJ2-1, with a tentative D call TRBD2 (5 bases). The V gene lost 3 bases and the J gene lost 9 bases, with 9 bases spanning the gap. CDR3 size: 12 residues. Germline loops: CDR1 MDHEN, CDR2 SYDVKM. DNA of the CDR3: TGTGCCAGCAGTTTTAAACGGGGTGAGCAGTTCTTC. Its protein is CASSFKRGEQFF.

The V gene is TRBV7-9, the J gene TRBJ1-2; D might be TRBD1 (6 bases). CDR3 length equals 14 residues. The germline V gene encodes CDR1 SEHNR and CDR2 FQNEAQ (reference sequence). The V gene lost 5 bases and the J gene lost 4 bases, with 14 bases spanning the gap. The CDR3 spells CASSGRTAPYGYTF. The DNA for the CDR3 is TGTGCCAGCAGCGGCAGGACAGCCCCCTATGGCTACACCTTC. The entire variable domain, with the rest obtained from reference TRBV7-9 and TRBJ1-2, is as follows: DTGVSQNPRHKITKRGQNVTFRCDPISEHNRLYWYRQTLGQGPEFLTYFQNEAQLEKSRLLSDRFSAERPKGSFSTLEIQRTEQGDSAMYLCASSGRTAPYGYTFGSGTRLTVV.

The CDR3 DNA is TGTGCCAGCAGCTCACGACAGGGGGCGGCCAAAAACATTCAGTACTTC. This gives the protein CASSSRQGAAKNIQYF. V gene TRBV7-9 combines with J gene TRBJ2-4, with TRBD1 matching over 10 bases. V dropped 4 bases and J dropped 1; count of bases not matched to a gene: 4. CDR1 is SEHNR, CDR2 FQNEAQ, per germline (reference sequence). The CDR3 spans 16 residues.

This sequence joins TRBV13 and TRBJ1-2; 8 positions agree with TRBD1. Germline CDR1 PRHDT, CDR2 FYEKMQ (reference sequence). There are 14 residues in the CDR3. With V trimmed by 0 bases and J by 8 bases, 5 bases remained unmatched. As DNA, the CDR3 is TGTGCCAGCAGCTTAGGAGCAGGGGGCAAGGGCTACACCTTC. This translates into CASSLGAGGKGYTF.

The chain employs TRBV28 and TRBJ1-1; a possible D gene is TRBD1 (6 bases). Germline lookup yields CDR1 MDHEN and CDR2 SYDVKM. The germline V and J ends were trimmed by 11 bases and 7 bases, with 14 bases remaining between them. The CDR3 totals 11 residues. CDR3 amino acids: CAGEQGGEAFF. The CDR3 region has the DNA TGTGCCGGAGAACAGGGAGGTGAAGCTTTCTTT.

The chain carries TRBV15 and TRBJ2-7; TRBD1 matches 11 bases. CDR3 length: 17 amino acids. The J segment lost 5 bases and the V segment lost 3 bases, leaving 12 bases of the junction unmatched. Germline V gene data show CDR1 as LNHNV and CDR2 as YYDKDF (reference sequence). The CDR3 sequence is CATSRSIPGQGGHEQYF. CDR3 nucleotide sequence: TGTGCCACCAGCAGGTCGATCCCGGGACAGGGGGGCCACGAGCAGTACTTC.

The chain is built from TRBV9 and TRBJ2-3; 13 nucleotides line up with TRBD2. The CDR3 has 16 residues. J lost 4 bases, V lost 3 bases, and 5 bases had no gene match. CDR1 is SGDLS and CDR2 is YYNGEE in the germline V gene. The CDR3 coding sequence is TGTGCCAGCAGCGCCCCACTAGCGGGGGGGCCAGATACGCAGTATTTT. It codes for CASSAPLAGGPDTQYF.

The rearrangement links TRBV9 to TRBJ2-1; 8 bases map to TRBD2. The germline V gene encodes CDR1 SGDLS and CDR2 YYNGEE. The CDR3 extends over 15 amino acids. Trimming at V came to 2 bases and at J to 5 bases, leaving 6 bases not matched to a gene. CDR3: CASSVRGAFHNEQFF. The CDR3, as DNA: TGTGCCAGCAGCGTGCGGGGGGCATTCCACAATGAGCAGTTCTTC.